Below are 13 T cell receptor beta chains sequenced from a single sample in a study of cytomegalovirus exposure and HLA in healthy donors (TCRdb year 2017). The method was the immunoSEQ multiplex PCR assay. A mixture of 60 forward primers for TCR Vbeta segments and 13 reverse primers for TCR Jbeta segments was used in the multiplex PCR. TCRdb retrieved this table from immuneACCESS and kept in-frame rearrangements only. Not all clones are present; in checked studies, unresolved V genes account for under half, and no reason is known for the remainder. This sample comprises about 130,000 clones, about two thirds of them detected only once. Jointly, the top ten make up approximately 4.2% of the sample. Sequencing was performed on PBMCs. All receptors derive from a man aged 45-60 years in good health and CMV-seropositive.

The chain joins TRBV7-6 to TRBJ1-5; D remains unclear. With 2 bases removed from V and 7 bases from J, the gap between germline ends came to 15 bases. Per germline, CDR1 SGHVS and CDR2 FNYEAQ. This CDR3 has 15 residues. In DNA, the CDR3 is TGTGCCAGCAGCTTAATTATGGCCCCGGGGCAGCCCCAGCATTTT. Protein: CASSLIMAPGQPQHF.

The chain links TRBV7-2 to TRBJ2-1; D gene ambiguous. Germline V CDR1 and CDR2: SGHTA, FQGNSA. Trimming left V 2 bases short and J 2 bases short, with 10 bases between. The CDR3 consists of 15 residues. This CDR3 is CASSLSSTTYNEQFF. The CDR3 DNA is TGTGCCAGCAGCTTAAGCTCCACTACCTACAATGAGCAGTTCTTC.

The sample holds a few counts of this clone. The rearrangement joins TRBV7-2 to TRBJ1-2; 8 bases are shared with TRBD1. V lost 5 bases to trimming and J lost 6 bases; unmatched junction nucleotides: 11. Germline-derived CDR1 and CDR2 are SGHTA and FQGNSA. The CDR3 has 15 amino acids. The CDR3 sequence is CASSPRQGRKDGYTF. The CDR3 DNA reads TGTGCCAGCAGCCCCCGACAGGGGCGAAAGGATGGCTACACCTTC.

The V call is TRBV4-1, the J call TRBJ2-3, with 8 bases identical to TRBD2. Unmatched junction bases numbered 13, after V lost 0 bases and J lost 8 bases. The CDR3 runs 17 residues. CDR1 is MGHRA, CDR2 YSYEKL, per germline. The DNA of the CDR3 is TGCGCCAGCAGCCAAGATAGAAGCGGGGGCGCCTGGATTACGCAGTATTTT. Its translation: CASSQDRSGGAWITQYF.

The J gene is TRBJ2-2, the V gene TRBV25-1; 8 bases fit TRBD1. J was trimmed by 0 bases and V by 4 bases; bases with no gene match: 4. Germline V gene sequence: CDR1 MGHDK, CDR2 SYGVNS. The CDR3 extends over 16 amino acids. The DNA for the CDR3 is TGTGCCAGCAGTGCCCACAGGGGGACGAACACCGGGGAGCTGTTTTTT. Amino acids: CASSAHRGTNTGELFF.

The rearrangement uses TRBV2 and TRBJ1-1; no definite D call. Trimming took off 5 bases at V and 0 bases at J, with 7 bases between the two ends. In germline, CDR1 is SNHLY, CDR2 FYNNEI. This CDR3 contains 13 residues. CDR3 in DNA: TGTGCCAGCAGTTTACTCTTGAACACTGAAGCTTTCTTT. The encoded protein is CASSLLLNTEAFF. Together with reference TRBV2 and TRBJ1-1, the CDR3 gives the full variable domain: EPEVTQTPSHQVTQMGQEVILRCVPISNHLYFYWYRQILGQKVEFLVSFYNNEISEKSEIFDDQFSVERPDGSNFTLKIRSTKLEDSAMYFCASSLLLNTEAFFGQGTRLTVV.

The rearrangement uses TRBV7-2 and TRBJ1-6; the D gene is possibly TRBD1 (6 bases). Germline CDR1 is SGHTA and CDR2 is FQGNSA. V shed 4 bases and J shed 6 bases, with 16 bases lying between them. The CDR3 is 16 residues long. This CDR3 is CASSSLPQGINSPLHF. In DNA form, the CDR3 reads TGTGCCAGCAGCTCCCTCCCCCAGGGGATTAATTCACCCCTCCACTTT.

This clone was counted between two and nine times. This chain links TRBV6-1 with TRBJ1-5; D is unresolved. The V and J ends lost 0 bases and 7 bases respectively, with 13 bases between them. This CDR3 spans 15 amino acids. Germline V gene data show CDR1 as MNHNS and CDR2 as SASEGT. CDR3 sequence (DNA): TGTGCCAGCAGTGAAGCGGGCCACAGAGGGCAGCCCCAGCATTTT. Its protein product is CASSEAGHRGQPQHF.

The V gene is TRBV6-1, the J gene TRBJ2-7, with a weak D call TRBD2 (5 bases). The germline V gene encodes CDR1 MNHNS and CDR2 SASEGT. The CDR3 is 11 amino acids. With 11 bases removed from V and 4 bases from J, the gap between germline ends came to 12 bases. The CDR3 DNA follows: TGTGCCGCCCGCGGGCAATACGAGCAGTACTTC. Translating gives CAARGQYEQYF.

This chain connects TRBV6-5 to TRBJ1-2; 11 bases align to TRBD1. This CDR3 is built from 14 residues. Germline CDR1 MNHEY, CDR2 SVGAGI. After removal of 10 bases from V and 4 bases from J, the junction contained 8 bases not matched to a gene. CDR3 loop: CATNTGTGGYGYTF. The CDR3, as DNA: TGTGCCACCAATACCGGGACAGGGGGCTATGGCTACACCTTC.

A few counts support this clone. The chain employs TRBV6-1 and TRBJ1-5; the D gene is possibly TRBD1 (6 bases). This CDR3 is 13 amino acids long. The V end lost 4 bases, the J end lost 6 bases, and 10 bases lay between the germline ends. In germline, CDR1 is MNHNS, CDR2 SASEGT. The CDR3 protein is CASSGQASQPQHF. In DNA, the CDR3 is TGTGCCAGCAGTGGACAGGCCAGTCAGCCCCAGCATTTT.

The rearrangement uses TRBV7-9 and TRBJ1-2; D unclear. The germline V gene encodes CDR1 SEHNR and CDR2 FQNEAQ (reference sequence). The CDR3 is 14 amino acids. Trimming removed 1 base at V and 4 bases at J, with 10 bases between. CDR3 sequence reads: CASSLGDTTYGYTF. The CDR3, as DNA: TGTGCCAGCAGCTTAGGCGACACCACCTATGGCTACACCTTC.

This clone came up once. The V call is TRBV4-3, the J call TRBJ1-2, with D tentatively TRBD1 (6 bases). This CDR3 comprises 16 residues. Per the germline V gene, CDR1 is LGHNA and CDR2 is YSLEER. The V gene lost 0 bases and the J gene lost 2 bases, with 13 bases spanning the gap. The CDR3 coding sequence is TGCGCCAGCAGCCAAGATTTTAGGGGACACAACTATGGCTACACCTTC. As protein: CASSQDFRGHNYGYTF.